This section outlines one T cell receptor (beta chain) sequence together with its context. Its antigen is as yet unknown. TCRdb processed the RT-PCR reads anew with MiXCR; each CDR3 protein has one entry. Of hundreds of thousands of distinct CDR3 sequences listed, about 7.6% are singletons. Germline V gene data show CDR1 as LNHNV and CDR2 as YYDKDF (reference sequence). Trimming removed 2 bases from V and 0 bases from J, with 12 bases in between. The CDR3 loop spans 16 amino acids. This sample was taken from a study of response to subunit inactivated influenza vaccine. Study outcomes and limitations: Authors suggested few new T cells are recruited by each seasonal influenza vaccination.

The TCR sequence derives from a man between 50 and 70 years old who received an inactivated influenza vaccine. The chain employs TRBV15 and TRBJ2-3; D remains unclear. The sequences come from PBMCs from blood, collected roughly 24 months after vaccination. Here the CDR3 reads CATSRRSVGSTDTQYF. CDR3 in DNA: TGTGCCACCAGCAGACGTTCCGTCGGAAGCACAGATACGCAGTATTTT.